This T cell receptor (beta chain) came from a study of cytomegalovirus exposure and HLA in healthy donors. Assay used: immunoSEQ multiplex PCR; TCRdb lists only in-frame clones, some missing. This sample has 76,000 or so clones, with about 93% found just once. Germline CDR1 SGHRS, CDR2 YFSETQ. The CDR3 totals 15 residues. Trimming took off 4 bases at V and 1 base at J, with 15 bases between the two ends. The study's findings and limits: About 180 TCR beta chains were listed as cytomegalovirus-associated. The majority of TCR sequences were rare, yet some public TCRs appeared in many donors.

About this clone itself: Its antigen is currently unknown.

This receptor was identified in a woman younger than 35 in good health and CMV-seronegative. The V gene is TRBV5-1, the J gene TRBJ2-7, with D maybe TRBD1 (7 bases). Material: PBMCs. The chain's CDR3 is CASSGGTAKSYEQYF. The CDR3 DNA reads as TGCGCCAGCAGCGGAGGGACAGCGAAATCCTACGAGCAGTACTTC.